This is a list of T cell receptor beta chains from one sample in a study of blood T cell repertoires in COVID-19. Libraries were prepared by immunoSEQ multiplex PCR; TCRdb keeps only in-frame clonotypes and omits some of them. This sample yields about 440,000 clones, of which roughly 90% are seen a single time; roughly 4% belongs to the top ten. The sequenced sample was peripheral blood. These receptors all stem from a woman in her thirties with acute or convalescent COVID-19. The CDR3 runs from the conserved cysteine through the conserved F or W. The D gene is left open where the match is weak. Clone size is not always given. Where it is, it says once, few, many or a class for expanded clones.

J gene	V gene	CDR3 length	clone size	D gene	CDR3 DNA	CDR3 protein
TRBJ2-2	TRBV3-1/TRBV3-2	18	.	TRBD2	TGTGCCAGCAGCCAGTCGAGGCTAGCGGGGGGCTCGACCGGGGAGCTGTTTTTT	CASSQSRLAGGSTGELFF
TRBJ2-6	TRBV5-6	13	few	.	TGTGCCAGCAGGACAGGTGGGGCCAACGTCCTGACTTTC	CASRTGGANVLTF
TRBJ2-2	TRBV5-5	15	once	TRBD1	TGTGCCAGCAGTCGTGGACAGGGAAGGTCCGGGGAGCTGTTTTTT	CASSRGQGRSGELFF
TRBJ2-5	TRBV5-4	17	.	TRBD2	TGTGCCAGCAGCAAACCGACTAGCGGGGCCTACAGGGAGACCCAGTACTTC	CASSKPTSGAYRETQYF
TRBJ2-2	TRBV7-9	18	.	TRBD1	TGTGCCAGCAGCTCCCCGGGACAGGGTTCCCTTGGCACCGGGGAGCTGTTTTTT	CASSSPGQGSLGTGELFF
TRBJ2-7	TRBV7-2	16	.	TRBD2	TGTGCCAGCAGCTTAGGCTTCGCGGGGGGGCCTTACGAGCAGTACTTC	CASSLGFAGGPYEQYF
TRBJ2-3	TRBV5-5	16	.	.	TGTGCCAGCAGCCCACAGGGAACCCCTAGCACAGATACGCAGTATTTT	CASSPQGTPSTDTQYF
TRBJ1-5	TRBV2	14	.	TRBD1	TGTGCCAGCATCAGAGACAGGGAGTATCAGCCCCAGCATTTT	CASIRDREYQPQHF
TRBJ1-1	TRBV7-8	16	once	TRBD1	TGTGCCAGCAGCATGGGACAGGGAGTTCGGAACACTGAAGCTTTCTTT	CASSMGQGVRNTEAFF
TRBJ2-1	TRBV6-5	14	.	TRBD1	TGTGCCAGCAATTGGGACAGAGTCTACAATGAGCAGTTCTTC	CASNWDRVYNEQFF
TRBJ2-7	TRBV11-2	12	.	TRBD2	TGTGCCAGCAGCTTGGGAGGGCGGGAGCAGTACTTC	CASSLGGREQYF
TRBJ2-7	TRBV4-1	17	.	TRBD1	TGCGCCAGCAGCCAAGTCGGGAGTGAGACAGGGGTCTACGAGCAGTACTTC	CASSQVGSETGVYEQYF
TRBJ1-1	TRBV10-1	14	.	.	TGCGCCAGCAGTCCGACACGTATGAACACTGAAGCTTTCTTT	CASSPTRMNTEAFF
TRBJ2-3	TRBV4-2	15	.	.	TGTGCCAGCAGCCAAGGGGTCCAGCAGGGGGATACGCAGTATTTT	CASSQGVQQGDTQYF
TRBJ1-6	TRBV28	17	once	.	TGTGCCAGCAGTTTATGGAGCTCGGCGGGAAGGGGTTCACCCCTCCACTTT	CASSLWSSAGRGSPLHF
TRBJ2-3	TRBV24-1	13	.	TRBD1	TGTGCCACCGGACAGGGGAATCGAGATACGCAGTATTTT	CATGQGNRDTQYF
TRBJ1-2	TRBV29-1	13	.	TRBD1	TGCAGCGGCGGGACAGGGGTTAACTATGGCTACACCTTC	CSGGTGVNYGYTF
TRBJ2-7	TRBV3-1/TRBV3-2	13	few	.	TGTGCCAGCAGCCGGGGACATCTCTACGAGCAGTACTTC	CASSRGHLYEQYF
TRBJ1-2	TRBV20-1	11	.	.	TGCAGTGCCGTGGTAATTCGGGGCTACACCTTC	CSAVVIRGYTF
TRBJ1-2	TRBV5-4	15	.	.	TGTGCCAGCAGCCCTAACTGGCTAGGCGGCTATGGCTACACCTTC	CASSPNWLGGYGYTF
TRBJ1-2	TRBV2	16	.	.	TGTGCCAGCAGTGACTCAGGGTCCCCCTTTACCTATGGCTACACCTTC	CASSDSGSPFTYGYTF
TRBJ2-3	TRBV9	15	.	TRBD2	TGTGCCAGCAGCGTAACTAGCGGCCTTACAGATACGCAGTATTTT	CASSVTSGLTDTQYF
TRBJ2-1	TRBV10-3	15	.	TRBD2	TGTGCCATCAGCCGGACTAGCCCCGGGAACAATGAGCAGTTCTTC	CAISRTSPGNNEQFF
TRBJ2-2	TRBV19	21	.	TRBD2	TGTGCCAGTAGTATGAGTGGGGCGGCTAGCGGGGGGCCGAAGAACACCGGGGAGCTGTTTTTT	CASSMSGAASGGPKNTGELFF
TRBJ2-7	TRBV20-1	11	.	.	TGCAGTGCTAGGCACAGGGTCTGGCAGTACTTC	CSARHRVWQYF
TRBJ2-1	TRBV27	15	.	TRBD2	TGTGCCAGCAGTTCCGGACTAGCGGGGGTTAGTGAGCAGTTCTTC	CASSSGLAGVSEQFF
TRBJ2-2	TRBV5-1	17	.	.	TGCGCCAGCAGCTTTCTCGAACTAGCCCCAGAAACCGGGGAGCTGTTTTTT	CASSFLELAPETGELFF
TRBJ1-1	TRBV24-1	13	.	TRBD1	TGTGCCACTAGAGACAGGGGGAACACTGAAGCTTTCTTT	CATRDRGNTEAFF
TRBJ2-1	TRBV2	17	.	TRBD2	TGTGCCAGCAGTCCGGAATTTAGCGGGGGGGCCGAAAATGAGCAGTTCTTC	CASSPEFSGGAENEQFF
TRBJ2-5	TRBV4-1	13	.	.	TGCGCCAGCAGCCAAAGGGGTACCGAGACCCAGTACTTC	CASSQRGTETQYF
TRBJ2-3	TRBV7-2	15	.	TRBD2	TGTGCCAGCAGCCTAGCGGGGGGGCTCGCAGATACACAGTATTTT	CASSLAGGLADTQYF
TRBJ2-1	TRBV9	15	.	.	TGTGCCAGCAGCCCCCTGACAAGCTCCTACAATGAGCAGTTCTTC	CASSPLTSSYNEQFF
TRBJ2-2	TRBV10-3	17	.	.	TGTGCCATCAGTGAGTCAGGACTCCTACTAGGGACCGGGGAGCTGTTTTTT	CAISESGLLLGTGELFF
TRBJ2-7	TRBV23-1	13	.	.	TGCGCCAGCCCCCTAAGGGGGGGCTGCGAGCAGTACTTC	CASPLRGGCEQYF
TRBJ1-5	TRBV19	15	.	TRBD1	TGTGCCAGTAGTGCGGGTCGACAGGGAGGCAGGCCCCAGCATTTT	CASSAGRQGGRPQHF
TRBJ2-5	TRBV7-8	15	.	TRBD2	TGTGCCAGCAGCTTGGGCGGGGGGGTCCAAGAGACCCAGTACTTC	CASSLGGGVQETQYF
TRBJ2-2	TRBV11-3	16	.	.	TGTGCCAGCAGCTTTAGCAGGGGCGAAAACACCGGGGAGCTGTTTTTT	CASSFSRGENTGELFF
TRBJ1-1	TRBV5-4	14	.	.	TGTGCCAGCAGCTTGCTTCCGGGAGACACTGAAGCTTTCTTT	CASSLLPGDTEAFF
TRBJ2-3	TRBV4-2	16	.	TRBD2	TGTGCCAGCAGCCAACGCATAGCGGGGGGGCTCGATACGCAGTATTTT	CASSQRIAGGLDTQYF
TRBJ1-5	TRBV30	17	.	TRBD1	TGTGCCTGGAGTCAAGGGGTTTGGGACAGGGGTATTCAGCCCCAGCATTTT	CAWSQGVWDRGIQPQHF